This is a list of T cell receptor beta chains from one sample in a study of resident and recirculating memory T cells in vitiligo. Method: immunoSEQ multiplex PCR; TCRdb's copy keeps in-frame clones and lacks some. The table lists tens of thousands of clones, roughly nine tenths of them singletons, with about 5.5% in the top ten. Sequencing was carried out using blood. All receptors derive from a male donor with vitiligo. Both conserved end residues are trimmed from each CDR3.

V gene,CDR3 protein
TRBV9,ASSVQLAGGGETQY
TRBV23-1,ASSPTQDRDFSPQH
TRBV7-9,ASDRGIGGGEKLF
TRBV19,ASSWTGFSLIEELF
TRBV19,ASSPDTNYGYT
TRBV11-2,ASSLAQGWNGYT
TRBV6-5,ASSWDRGSYEQY
TRBV15,ATSSEIYDTYGYT
TRBV7-2,ASSLGTSGKGDIQY
TRBV2,ASSGSTGLNEKLF
TRBV6-5,ASSYSGGSGTEAF
TRBV2,ASRMRGHTYEQY
TRBV7-3,ASSSPDRGTGELF
TRBV11-2,ASSSGQGFGEQY
TRBV5-4,ASSTTGTGVEKLF
TRBV18,ASSPLENQPQH
TRBV5-1,ASSLSLGRNTEAF
TRBV9,ASSVDFQGSYYGYT
TRBV28,ASRIPGQVKTQY
TRBV13,ASSLWPSGSTYNEQF
TRBV6-1,ASNLPNSGGYT
TRBV11-3,ASSSTLGALGPNEQF
TRBV5-1,ASSPGQGPVSTIY
TRBV9,ASSEGQGAPYEQY